This T cell receptor beta chain was observed in a study of cytomegalovirus exposure and HLA in healthy donors. Study conclusions and caveats: Available immune exposure information was restricted to CMV serostatus only. It was reported in a later analysis that an Asian-associated ancestry cluster showed fewer N-insertions than the 666-donor mean.

Researchers ran the PCR with 60 Vbeta and 13 Jbeta primers. Profiling relied on immunoSEQ multiplex PCR, and the TCRdb table lists in-frame clones only, not all of them. The table records fewer than 250,000 clones, around four fifths of them present only once. Points on this clone: Its antigen is unknown.

V shed 6 bases and J shed 7 bases, with 20 bases lying between them. Germline V gene data show CDR1 as MNHEY and CDR2 as SVGAGI. CDR3 size: 15 residues. V is TRBV6-5 and J is TRBJ2-3, with D maybe TRBD1 (6 bases). This clonotype originated in a woman in her forties or fifties in good health and CMV-seropositive. Sequenced sample: PBMCs. The CDR3 DNA follows: TGTGCCAGCAGAATGAACAGGGTATGGGCAAATACGCAGTATTTT. It yields the protein CASRMNRVWANTQYF.